This is a list of T cell receptor beta chains from one sample in a study of T cell responses to AZD1222 COVID-19 vaccine. The table came from immunoSEQ multiplex PCR; TCRdb's copy has only in-frame clones and leaves some out. The data show approximately 160,000 clones, roughly 87% seen once. The specimen comprised peripheral blood, sampled on day 0 of AZD1222 vaccination. The receptors shown here come from an adult in good health. Both conserved end residues are part of each CDR3. A D gene is named only where the DNA matches it firmly. Part of the rows lack a size; the others show once, few, many or a class for expanded clones.

size | D | length | J | V | DNA | CDR3
. | . | 14 | TRBJ1-5 | TRBV4-2 | TGTGCCAGCAGCCCCAGCCGGGGCAATCAGCCCCAGCATTTT | CASSPSRGNQPQHF
. | . | 11 | TRBJ2-1 | TRBV10-3 | TGTGCCATCAGGAGAAACAATGAGCAGTTCTTC | CAIRRNNEQFF
. | TRBD2 | 16 | TRBJ2-1 | TRBV7-9 | TGTGCCAGCAGCTCTCACAAGCGGGAGCTAAGAGATGAGCAGTTCTTC | CASSSHKRELRDEQFF
. | . | 18 | TRBJ2-1 | TRBV3-1/TRBV3-2 | TGTGCCAGCAGCCGCACGTTTTCTACTCCAGGTAGCGGCAATGAGCAGTTCTTC | CASSRTFSTPGSGNEQFF
. | TRBD2 | 14 | TRBJ2-7 | TRBV5-5 | TGTGCCAGCAGCTTACCCGGGACTAGCGGCCCCGAGTACTTC | CASSLPGTSGPEYF
. | . | 17 | TRBJ1-6 | TRBV4-2 | . | CASSQGFGNGNNSPLHF
few | . | 14 | TRBJ1-1 | TRBV10-1 | TGCGCCAGCAGTGAGTCAACTCGCCGGGCTGAAGCTTTCTTT | CASSESTRRAEAFF
. | . | 12 | TRBJ1-3 | TRBV11-2 | TGTGCCAGCAGCTTTCAGGGAAACACCATATATTTT | CASSFQGNTIYF
. | . | 11 | TRBJ1-1 | TRBV5-6 | TGTGCCAGCAGCCGTAGAGCTGAAGCTTTCTTT | CASSRRAEAFF
. | . | 14 | TRBJ1-2 | TRBV5-8 | TGTGCCAGCAGCTTGCTCGGCGGAAACTATGGCTACACCTTC | CASSLLGGNYGYTF
. | . | 15 | TRBJ1-1 | TRBV10-1 | TGCGCCAGCAGTGACCCCAGGGGCGGAAGCACTGAAGCTTTCTTT | CASSDPRGGSTEAFF
. | . | 15 | TRBJ2-5 | TRBV9 | TGTGCCAGCAGCTCCCGCCGGGGAAAGCAAGAGACCCAGTACTTC | CASSSRRGKQETQYF
. | TRBD1 | 15 | TRBJ1-5 | TRBV28 | TGTGCCAGCAGTTCTACAGGGGAAGGGTATCAGCCCCAGCATTTT | CASSSTGEGYQPQHF
. | . | 13 | TRBJ2-3 | TRBV27 | TGTGCCAGCAGCATCTCGAGACCAGATACGCAGTATTTT | CASSISRPDTQYF
. | . | 14 | TRBJ2-5 | TRBV2 | TGTGCCAGCAGTGAACGGGGCAGCCCCATTTTGCCGTACTTC | CASSERGSPILPYF
once | . | 15 | TRBJ1-2 | TRBV6-5 | TGTGCCAGCAGTTCCCCACCCGGTCTCAACTATGGCTACACCTTC | CASSSPPGLNYGYTF
. | TRBD1 | 15 | TRBJ1-5 | TRBV28 | TGTGCCAGCTTCCCCCGGGGACAGGGGAATCAGCCCCAGCATTTT | CASFPRGQGNQPQHF
. | TRBD1 | 16 | TRBJ1-4 | TRBV18 | TGTGCCAGCTCACGGAATTCCGGGACAGGGAATGAAAAACTGTTTTTT | CASSRNSGTGNEKLFF
. | TRBD1 | 13 | TRBJ1-1 | TRBV18 | TGTGCCAGCTCACCCGGGACAGGGGGAGAAGCTTTCTTT | CASSPGTGGEAFF
. | TRBD2 | 17 | TRBJ2-3 | TRBV5-1 | TGCGCCAGCAGCTCTAAACCTAGCGGGAGTGGGCCAGATACGCAGTATTTT | CASSSKPSGSGPDTQYF
. | TRBD2 | 14 | TRBJ2-7 | TRBV11-2 | TGTGCCAGCAGTGGGGGAGGGATTGCGAGCGAGCAGTACTTC | CASSGGGIASEQYF
. | . | 18 | TRBJ2-2 | TRBV24-1 | TGTGCCACCAGTGATTTTCGGGCAGGGGATGGTCACACCGGGGAGCTGTTTTTT | CATSDFRAGDGHTGELFF
. | . | 15 | TRBJ1-3 | TRBV11-2 | TGTGCCAGCGGACCGACGGGAAACTCTGGAAACACCATATATTTT | CASGPTGNSGNTIYF
. | . | 14 | TRBJ2-3 | TRBV6-5 | TGTGCCAGCAGGTCCGGGACTCAGAGGGATACGCAGTATTTT | CASRSGTQRDTQYF
. | . | 12 | TRBJ1-1 | TRBV12-3/TRBV12-4 | TGTGCCAGCAGGACAAGAACTGGTGAAGCTTTCTTT | CASRTRTGEAFF
few | . | 15 | TRBJ2-5 | TRBV7-3 | TGTGCCAGCAGCCAAGGGTTGGTTAAACAAGAGACCCAGTACTTC | CASSQGLVKQETQYF